The rows below give T cell receptor beta chains drawn from one sample of a study of T-cell reconstitution after alpha-beta-depleted transplantation in children. MiXCR, applied by TCRdb to the PCR reads, yields one record per CDR3 protein. This table holds fewer than 550,000 distinct CDR3 sequences, over 9.5% found once. Source: PBMCs, taken before TCRalphabeta/CD19-depleted stem cell transplant. These receptor sequences come from a child under 10 years old with inherited bone marrow failure, due to receive a stem cell transplant. The CDR3 runs from the conserved cysteine through the conserved F or W. The D gene is left open where the match is weak. Size is stated for part of the rows, as once, few or many counts, or as a class when the clone is expanded.

v_gene	d_gene	abundance	j_gene	len	CDR3aa	CDR3nt
TRBV6-1	TRBD1	.	TRBJ1-1	15	CASSRTGNMNTEAFF	TGTGCCAGCAGCCGGACAGGGAACATGAACACTGAAGCTTTCTTT
TRBV7-6	TRBD1	many	TRBJ1-2	14	CASSLGEGAHGYTF	TGTGCCAGCAGCTTAGGAGAGGGGGCGCACGGCTACACCTTC
TRBV5-1	.	many	TRBJ2-7	13	CASNTGMNDEQYF	TGCGCCAGCAATACAGGGATGAATGACGAGCAGTACTTC
TRBV4-1	TRBD1	many	TRBJ2-6	21	CASSQLPLITGGLSGANVLTF	TGCGCCAGCAGCCAGCTACCCCTTATTACAGGGGGCCTCTCTGGGGCCAACGTCCTGACTTTC
TRBV4-2	.	.	TRBJ2-3	15	CASSHGGHSTDTQYF	TGTGCCAGCAGCCATGGGGGTCATAGCACAGATACGCAGTATTTT
TRBV5-1	.	many	TRBJ1-5	14	CASSLGFQNQPQHF	TGCGCCAGCAGCTTGGGGTTTCAGAATCAGCCCCAGCATTTT
TRBV4-3	.	few	TRBJ1-1	13	CASKLGPYTEAFF	TGCGCCAGTAAGTTGGGCCCATACACTGAAGCTTTCTTT
TRBV20-1	TRBD1	.	TRBJ1-2	16	CSSPNRDRFSNYGYTF	TGCAGTTCCCCGAACCGGGACAGGTTTTCTAACTATGGCTACACCTTC
TRBV7-2	TRBD1	many	TRBJ2-7	15	CASSLGQGGASMQYF	TGTGCCAGCAGCTTAGGACAGGGGGGCGCGAGTATGCAGTACTTC
TRBV18	.	many	TRBJ1-6	13	CASSPSLSAPLHF	TGTGCCAGCTCACCCTCGCTCTCGGCGCCCCTCCACTTT
TRBV7-9	.	few	TRBJ2-5	13	CASSLFDEETQYF	TGTGCCAGCAGCCTCTTCGACGAGGAGACCCAGTACTTC
TRBV14	.	many	TRBJ2-1	14	CASSMDPPYNEQFF	TGTGCCAGCAGCATGGACCCCCCCTACAATGAGCAGTTCTTC
TRBV4-1	.	many	TRBJ2-4	15	CASSLLTGEGNIQYF	TGCGCCAGCAGCCTACTGACAGGCGAGGGAAACATTCAGTACTTC
TRBV7-2	TRBD2	.	TRBJ2-3	17	CASSLKREGLWTDTQYF	TGTGCCAGCAGCTTAAAGCGGGAGGGCCTTTGGACAGATACGCAGTATTTT
TRBV9	.	many	TRBJ2-3	15	CASSSDGYGTDTQYF	TGTGCCAGCAGCTCAGACGGTTATGGCACAGATACGCAGTATTTT
TRBV4-3	.	few	TRBJ2-7	16	CASSQDMGGGSYEQYF	TGCGCCAGCAGCCAAGATATGGGTGGGGGCTCCTACGAGCAGTACTTC
TRBV3-1	.	few	TRBJ2-1	15	CASSQEVVTYNEQFF	TGTGCCAGCAGCCAAGAAGTCGTAACCTACAATGAGCAGTTCTTC
TRBV28	.	.	TRBJ2-6	18	CASTPGGGGPSGANVLTF	TGTGCCAGCACCCCGGGTGGAGGGGGCCCCTCTGGGGCCAACGTCCTGACTTTC
TRBV10-3	.	many	TRBJ1-3	14	CAITPGPEGNTIYF	TGTGCCATCACCCCGGGACCCGAGGGAAACACCATATATTTT
TRBV21-1	.	.	TRBJ2-7	13	CASSVRRASEQYF	TGTGCCAGCAGCGTGCGAAGGGCCTCCGAGCAGTACTTC
TRBV5-4	.	.	TRBJ2-1	14	CASSGTLSYNEQFF	TGTGCCAGCAGCGGGACTCTCTCCTACAATGAGCAGTTCTTC
TRBV27	TRBD2	many	TRBJ2-7	15	CATRRASGSQGEQYF	TGTGCCACCCGGAGGGCTAGCGGGAGTCAAGGCGAGCAGTACTTC